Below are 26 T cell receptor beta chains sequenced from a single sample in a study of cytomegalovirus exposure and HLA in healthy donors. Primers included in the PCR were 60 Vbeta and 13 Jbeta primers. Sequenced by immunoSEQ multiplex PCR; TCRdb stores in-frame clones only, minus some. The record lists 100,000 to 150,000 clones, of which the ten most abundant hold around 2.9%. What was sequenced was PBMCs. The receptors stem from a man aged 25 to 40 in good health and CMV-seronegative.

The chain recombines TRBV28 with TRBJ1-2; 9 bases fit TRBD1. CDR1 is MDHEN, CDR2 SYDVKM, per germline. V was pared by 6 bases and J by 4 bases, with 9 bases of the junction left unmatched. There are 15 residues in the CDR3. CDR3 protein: CASRDQQGASYGYTF. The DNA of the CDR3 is TGTGCCAGCAGGGATCAACAGGGGGCCTCCTATGGCTACACCTTC.

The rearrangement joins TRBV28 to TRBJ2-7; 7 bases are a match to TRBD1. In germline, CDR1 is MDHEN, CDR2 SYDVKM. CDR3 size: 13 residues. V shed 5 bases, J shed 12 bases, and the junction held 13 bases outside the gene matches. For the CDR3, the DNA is TGTGCCAGCAGTCAAACAGTCTGGGACAGAACGTACTTC. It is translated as CASSQTVWDRTYF.

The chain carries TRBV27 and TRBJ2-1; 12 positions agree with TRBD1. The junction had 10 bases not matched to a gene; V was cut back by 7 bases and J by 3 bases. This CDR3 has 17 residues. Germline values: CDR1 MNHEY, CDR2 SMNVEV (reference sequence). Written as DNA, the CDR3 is TGTGCCAGCACGGCACTCGGGACAGGGGGCTACTACAATGAGCAGTTCTTC. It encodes CASTALGTGGYYNEQFF.

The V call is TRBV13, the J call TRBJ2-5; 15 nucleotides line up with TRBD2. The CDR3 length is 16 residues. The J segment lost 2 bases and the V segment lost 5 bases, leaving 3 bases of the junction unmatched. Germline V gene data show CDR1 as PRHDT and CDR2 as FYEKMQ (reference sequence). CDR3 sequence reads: CASSPGLAGGQETQYF. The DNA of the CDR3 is TGTGCCAGCAGCCCAGGACTAGCGGGAGGGCAAGAGACCCAGTACTTC.

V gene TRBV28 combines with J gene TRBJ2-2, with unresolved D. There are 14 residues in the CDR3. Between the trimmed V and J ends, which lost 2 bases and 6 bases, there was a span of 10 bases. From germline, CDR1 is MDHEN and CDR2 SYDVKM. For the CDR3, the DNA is TGTGCCAGCAGTTTAGCGCCATTGGCCGGGGAGCTGTTTTTT. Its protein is CASSLAPLAGELFF.

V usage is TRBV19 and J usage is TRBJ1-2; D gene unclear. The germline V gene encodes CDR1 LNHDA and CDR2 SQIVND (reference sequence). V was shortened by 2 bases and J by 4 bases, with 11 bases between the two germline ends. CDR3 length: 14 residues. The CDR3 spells CASSISTEVYGYTF. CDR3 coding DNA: TGTGCCAGTAGTATATCGACGGAGGTCTATGGCTACACCTTC. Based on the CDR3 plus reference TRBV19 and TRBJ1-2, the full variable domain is DGGITQSPKYLFRKEGQNVTLSCEQNLNHDAMYWYRQDPGQGLRLIYYSQIVNDFQKGDIAEGYSVSREKKESFPLTVTSAQKNPTAFYLCASSISTEVYGYTFGSGTRLTVV.

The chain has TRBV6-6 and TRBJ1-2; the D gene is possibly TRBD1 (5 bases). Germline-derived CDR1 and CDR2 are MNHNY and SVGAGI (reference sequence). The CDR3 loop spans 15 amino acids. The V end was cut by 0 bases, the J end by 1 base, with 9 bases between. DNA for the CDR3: TGTGCCAGCAGTTACTCCCCCGGGGGTAACTATGGCTACACCTTC. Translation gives CASSYSPGGNYGYTF.

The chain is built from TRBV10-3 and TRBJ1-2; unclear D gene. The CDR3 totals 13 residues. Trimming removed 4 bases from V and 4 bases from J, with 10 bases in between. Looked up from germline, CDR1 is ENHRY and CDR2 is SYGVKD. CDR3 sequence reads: CAISVVRFYGYTF. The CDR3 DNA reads TGTGCCATCAGTGTCGTCAGGTTCTATGGCTACACCTTC.

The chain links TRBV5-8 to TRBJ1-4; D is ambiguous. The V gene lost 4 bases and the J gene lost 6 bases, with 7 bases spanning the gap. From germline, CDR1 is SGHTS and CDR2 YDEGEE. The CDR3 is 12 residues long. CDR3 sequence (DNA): TGTGCCAGCAGCCTCTTAGATGAAAAACTGTTTTTT. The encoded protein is CASSLLDEKLFF.

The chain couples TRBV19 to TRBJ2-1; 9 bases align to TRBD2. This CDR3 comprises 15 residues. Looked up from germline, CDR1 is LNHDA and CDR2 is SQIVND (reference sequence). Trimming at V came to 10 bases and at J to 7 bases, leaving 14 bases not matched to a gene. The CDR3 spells CATLTPGLAFNEQFF. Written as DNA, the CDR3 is TGTGCCACCCTAACCCCGGGACTAGCCTTTAATGAGCAGTTCTTC. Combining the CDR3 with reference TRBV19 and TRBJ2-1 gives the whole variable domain DGGITQSPKYLFRKEGQNVTLSCEQNLNHDAMYWYRQDPGQGLRLIYYSQIVNDFQKGDIAEGYSVSREKKESFPLTVTSAQKNPTAFYLCATLTPGLAFNEQFFGPGTRLTVL.

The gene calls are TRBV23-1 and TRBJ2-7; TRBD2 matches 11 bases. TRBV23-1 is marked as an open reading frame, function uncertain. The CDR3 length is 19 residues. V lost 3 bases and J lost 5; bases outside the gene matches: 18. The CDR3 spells CASSHSRIPTSGSRHEQYF. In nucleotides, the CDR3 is TGCGCCAGCAGTCACTCCCGAATTCCAACTAGCGGGAGTCGTCACGAGCAGTACTTC.

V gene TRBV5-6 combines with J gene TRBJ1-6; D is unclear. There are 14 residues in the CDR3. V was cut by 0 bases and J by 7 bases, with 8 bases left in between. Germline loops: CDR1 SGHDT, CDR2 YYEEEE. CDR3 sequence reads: CASSLGTVNSPLHF. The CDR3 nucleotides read TGTGCCAGCAGCTTGGGCACAGTCAATTCACCCCTCCACTTT.

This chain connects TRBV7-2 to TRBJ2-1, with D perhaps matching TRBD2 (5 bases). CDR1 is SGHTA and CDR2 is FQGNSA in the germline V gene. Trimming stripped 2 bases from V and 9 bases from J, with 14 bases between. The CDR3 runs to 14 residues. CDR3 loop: CASSLSGSDAEQFF. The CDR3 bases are TGTGCCAGCAGCTTAAGTGGGAGCGATGCTGAGCAGTTCTTC.

The CDR3 is CASSLWAGGYNEQFF. DNA of the CDR3: TGTGCCAGCAGCTTATGGGCGGGAGGCTACAATGAGCAGTTCTTC. V is TRBV7-8 and J is TRBJ2-1; 8 positions agree with TRBD2. J gave up 3 bases and V 2 bases, and 3 bases lay outside the gene matches. The CDR3 is made up of 15 amino acids. CDR1 and CDR2 from the germline V gene are SGHVS and FQNEAQ.

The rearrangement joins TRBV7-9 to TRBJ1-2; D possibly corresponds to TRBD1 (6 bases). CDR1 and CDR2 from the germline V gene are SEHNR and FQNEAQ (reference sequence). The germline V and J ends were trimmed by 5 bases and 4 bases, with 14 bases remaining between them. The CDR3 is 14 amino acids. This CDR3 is CASSASQGFYGYTF. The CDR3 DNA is TGTGCCAGCAGCGCGTCCCAGGGGTTCTATGGCTACACCTTC.

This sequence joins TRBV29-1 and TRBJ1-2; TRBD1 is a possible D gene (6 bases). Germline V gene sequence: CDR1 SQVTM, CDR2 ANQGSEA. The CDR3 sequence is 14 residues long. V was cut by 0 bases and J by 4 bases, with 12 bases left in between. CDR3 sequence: CSVEDRGGGYGYTF. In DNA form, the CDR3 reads TGCAGCGTTGAAGATCGGGGAGGGGGCTATGGCTACACCTTC.

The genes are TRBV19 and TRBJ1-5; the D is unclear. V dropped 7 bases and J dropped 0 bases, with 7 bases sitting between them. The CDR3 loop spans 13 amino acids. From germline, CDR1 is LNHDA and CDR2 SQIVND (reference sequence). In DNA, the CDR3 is TGTGCCAGTAAGGAGGGTAGCAATCAGCCCCAGCATTTT. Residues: CASKEGSNQPQHF.

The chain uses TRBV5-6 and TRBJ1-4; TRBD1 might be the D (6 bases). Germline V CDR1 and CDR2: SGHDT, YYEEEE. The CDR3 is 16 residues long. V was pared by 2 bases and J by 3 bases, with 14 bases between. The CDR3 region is CASSLSGEHANEKLFF. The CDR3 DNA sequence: TGTGCCAGCAGCTTATCAGGGGAGCATGCTAATGAAAAACTGTTTTTT.

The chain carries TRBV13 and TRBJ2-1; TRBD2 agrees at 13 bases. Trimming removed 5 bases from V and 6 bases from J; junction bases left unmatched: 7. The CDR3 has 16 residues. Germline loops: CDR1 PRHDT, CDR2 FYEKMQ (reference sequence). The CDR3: CASSPRTSGSLNEQFF. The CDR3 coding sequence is TGTGCCAGCAGCCCGAGGACTAGCGGGAGCCTCAATGAGCAGTTCTTC.

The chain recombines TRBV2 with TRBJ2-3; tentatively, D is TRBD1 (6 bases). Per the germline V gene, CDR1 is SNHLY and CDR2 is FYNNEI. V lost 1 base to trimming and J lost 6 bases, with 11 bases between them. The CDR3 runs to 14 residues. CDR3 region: CASSEDRVGDTQYF. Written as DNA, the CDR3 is TGTGCCAGCAGTGAAGACAGGGTGGGCGATACGCAGTATTTT.

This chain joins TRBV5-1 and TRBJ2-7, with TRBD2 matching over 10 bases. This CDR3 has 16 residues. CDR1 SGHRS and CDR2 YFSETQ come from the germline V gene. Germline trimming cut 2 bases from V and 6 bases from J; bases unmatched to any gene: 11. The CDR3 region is CASSFTPSGRRLEQYF. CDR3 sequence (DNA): TGCGCCAGCAGCTTTACCCCTAGCGGGAGAAGACTCGAGCAGTACTTC. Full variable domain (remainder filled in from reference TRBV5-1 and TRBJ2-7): KAGVTQTPRYLIKTRGQQVTLSCSPISGHRSVSWYQQTPGQGLQFLFEYFSETQRNKGNFPGRFSGRQFSNSRSEMNVSTLELGDSALYLCASSFTPSGRRLEQYFGPGTRLTVT.

This CDR3 is CASNRDSSGNTIYF. CDR3 sequence (DNA): TGTGCCAGCAACCGGGACAGCTCTGGAAACACCATATATTTT. This chain joins TRBV6-5 and TRBJ1-3, with 7 bases matching TRBD1. Germline V gene sequence: CDR1 MNHEY, CDR2 SVGAGI. The CDR3 has 14 amino acids. With 7 bases clipped from V and 0 bases from J, the junction kept 3 bases outside the gene matches.

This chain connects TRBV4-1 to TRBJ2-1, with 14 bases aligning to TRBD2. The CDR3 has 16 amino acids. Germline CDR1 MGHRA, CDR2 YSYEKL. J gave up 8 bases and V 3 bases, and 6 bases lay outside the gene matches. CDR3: CASSHTGTSGSYEQFF. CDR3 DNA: TGCGCCAGCAGCCACACGGGGACTAGCGGGAGCTATGAGCAGTTCTTC.

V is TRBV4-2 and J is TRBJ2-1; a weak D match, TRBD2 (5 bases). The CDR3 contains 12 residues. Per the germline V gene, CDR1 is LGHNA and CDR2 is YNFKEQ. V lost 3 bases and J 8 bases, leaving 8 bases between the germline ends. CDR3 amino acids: CASSHLSDEQFF. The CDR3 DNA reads TGTGCCAGCAGCCACCTTAGCGATGAGCAGTTCTTC.

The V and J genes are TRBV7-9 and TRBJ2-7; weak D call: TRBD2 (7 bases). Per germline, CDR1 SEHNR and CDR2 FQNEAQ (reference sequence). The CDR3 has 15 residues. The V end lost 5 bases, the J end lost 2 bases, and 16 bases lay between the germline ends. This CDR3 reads CASSRGGGKAYEQYF. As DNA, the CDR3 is TGTGCCAGCAGCCGGGGAGGGGGGAAGGCCTACGAGCAGTACTTC.

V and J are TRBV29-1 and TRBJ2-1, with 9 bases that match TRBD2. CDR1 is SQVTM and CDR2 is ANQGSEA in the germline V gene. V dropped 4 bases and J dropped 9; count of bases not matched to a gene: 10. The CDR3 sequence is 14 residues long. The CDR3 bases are TGCAGCGTTGTGGCGGAGGGGCGGGGGGGTGAGCAGTTCTTC. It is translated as CSVVAEGRGGEQFF.